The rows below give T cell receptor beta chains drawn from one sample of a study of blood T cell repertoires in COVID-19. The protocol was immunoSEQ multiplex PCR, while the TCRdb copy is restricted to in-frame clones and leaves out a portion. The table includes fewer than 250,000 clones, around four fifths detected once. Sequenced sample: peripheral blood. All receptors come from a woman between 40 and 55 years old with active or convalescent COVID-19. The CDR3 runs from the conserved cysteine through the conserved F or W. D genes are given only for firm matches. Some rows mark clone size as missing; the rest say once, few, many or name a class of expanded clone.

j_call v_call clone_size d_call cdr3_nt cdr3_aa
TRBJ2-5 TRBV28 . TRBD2 TGTGCCAGCAGTTCGTCTAGCGGGACGGAGACCCAGTACTTC CASSSSSGTETQYF
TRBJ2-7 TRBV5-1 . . TGCGCCAGCAGCCGCCGGGGAGTTGTTTCGTACGAGCAGTACTTC CASSRRGVVSYEQYF
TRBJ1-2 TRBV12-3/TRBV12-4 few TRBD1 TGTGCCAGCCACCGGGACAGCGAGATGGGCTACACCTTC CASHRDSEMGYTF
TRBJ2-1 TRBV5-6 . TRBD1 TGTGCCAGCAGCCTGGGACAGGGCATTTACAATGAGCAGTTCTTC CASSLGQGIYNEQFF
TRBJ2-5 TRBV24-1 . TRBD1 TGTGCCACCAGTGATTGGGACAGGGTAAGAGAGACCCAGTACTTC CATSDWDRVRETQYF
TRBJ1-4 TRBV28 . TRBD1 TGTGCCAGCAGTTTCGAGGGGGCTCTGTGGGGTGAAAAACTGTTTTTT CASSFEGALWGEKLFF
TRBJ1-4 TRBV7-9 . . TGTGCCAGCAGCTTGTTGAGTGAAAAACTGTTTTTT CASSLLSEKLFF
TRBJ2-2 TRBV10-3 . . TGTGCCATCAGTGAGTCGGGAGATATCACCGGGGAGCTGTTTTTT CAISESGDITGELFF
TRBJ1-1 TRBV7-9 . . TGTGCCAGCAGCGAGGGGGTGAACACTGAAGCTTTCTTT CASSEGVNTEAFF
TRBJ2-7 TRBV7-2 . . TGTGCCAGCAGTTACAACACCTACGAGCAGTACTTC CASSYNTYEQYF
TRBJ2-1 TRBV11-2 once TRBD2 TGTGCCAGCAGCGCAGGACTAGCGGGAGCCCATGAGCAGTTCTTC CASSAGLAGAHEQFF
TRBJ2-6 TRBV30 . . TGTGCCTGGAGTCCCGGTCCGGGGGCCAACGTCCTGACTTTC CAWSPGPGANVLTF
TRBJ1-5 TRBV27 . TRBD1 TGTGCCAGCAGTTCTTTAGGACAGGGAGGTCAGCCCCAGCATTTT CASSSLGQGGQPQHF
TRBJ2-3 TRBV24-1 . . TGTGCCACCAGTGATTCACAGGGATGGGCAGATACGCAGTATTTT CATSDSQGWADTQYF
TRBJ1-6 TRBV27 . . TGTGCCAGCAGCGCGATGGGACAAAAAAAGAATTCACCCCTCCACTTT CASSAMGQKKNSPLHF
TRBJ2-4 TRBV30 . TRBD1 TGTGCCTCCGGGACAGCGAAAAACATTCAGTACTTC CASGTAKNIQYF
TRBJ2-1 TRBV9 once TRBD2 TGTGCCAGCAGCGGCCATAGCGGGGTAGACTCCTACAATGAGCAGTTCTTC CASSGHSGVDSYNEQFF
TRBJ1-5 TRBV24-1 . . TGTGCCACCGGGGAGTCGGGCCAGCCCCAGCATTTT CATGESGQPQHF
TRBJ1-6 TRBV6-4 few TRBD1 TGTGCCAGCAGTCAGACAGGGCAATCTTCACCCCTCCACTTT CASSQTGQSSPLHF
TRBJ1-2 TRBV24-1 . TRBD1 TGTGCCACCAGTGATGGTTCCGGGACAGGGGCTACTAACTATGGCTACACCTTC CATSDGSGTGATNYGYTF
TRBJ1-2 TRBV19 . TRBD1 TGTGCCAGTATTCCGGGGACAGGGGTTAACTATGGCTACACCTTC CASIPGTGVNYGYTF
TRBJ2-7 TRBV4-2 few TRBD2 TGTGCCAGCAGCCAAGATGACCCGAGCGTAGCGGGAGACTTCTACGAGCAGTACTTC CASSQDDPSVAGDFYEQYF
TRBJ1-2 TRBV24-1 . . TGTGCCACCAGTGATTTGTGTACAGGTGATCCTAACTATGGCTACACCTTC CATSDLCTGDPNYGYTF
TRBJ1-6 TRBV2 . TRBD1 TGTGCCAGCAGGATAGACAGGGCGAATTCACCCCTCCACTTT CASRIDRANSPLHF
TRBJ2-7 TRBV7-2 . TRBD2 TGTGCCAGCAGCCTTGGACTAGCGGGGATATACTCCTACGAGCAGTACTTC CASSLGLAGIYSYEQYF
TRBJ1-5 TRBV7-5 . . TGTGTCCAAGCCCCCGGGACAGGGAAAAATCAGCCCCAGCATTTT CVQAPGTGKNQPQHF
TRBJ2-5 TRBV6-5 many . TGTGCCAGCAGTTCAATCCAGGGCCCGAAGGTAAAGACCCAGTACTTC CASSSIQGPKVKTQYF
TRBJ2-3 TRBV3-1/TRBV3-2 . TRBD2 TGTGCCAGCAGCTACCGACTAGCGGGGGAGTCAGATACGCAGTATTTT CASSYRLAGESDTQYF
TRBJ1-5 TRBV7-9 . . TGTGCCAGCAGCTTAGCCGAGGAGGGGAATCAGCCCCAGCATTTT CASSLAEEGNQPQHF
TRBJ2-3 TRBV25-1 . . TGTGCCAGCAGTGATAGAAGCGTTTACACAGATACGCAGTATTTT CASSDRSVYTDTQYF
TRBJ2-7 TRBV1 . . TGCACCAGACAGCGGGGGGGCCGACAAGAGCAGTACTTC CTRQRGGRQEQYF
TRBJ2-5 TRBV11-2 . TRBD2 TGTGCCAGCAGCTTCCCTAGCGGGAATCAAGAGACCCAGTACTTC CASSFPSGNQETQYF
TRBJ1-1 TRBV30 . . TGTGCCTGGAGTGTTGAGGTTGGGACTGAAGCTTTCTTT CAWSVEVGTEAFF
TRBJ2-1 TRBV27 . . TGTGCCAGCTCTTTTAGGCCAGGGTCCTACTACAATGAGCAGTTCTTC CASSFRPGSYYNEQFF
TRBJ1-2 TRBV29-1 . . TGCAGCGTTGCGTACACGCTTCTCCCTAGAGGCTACACCTTC CSVAYTLLPRGYTF
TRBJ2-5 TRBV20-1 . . TGCAGTGCCACACGGGGGGAGACCCAGTACTTC CSATRGETQYF
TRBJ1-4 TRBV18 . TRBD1 TGTGCCAGCTCACCAGGGACAGTTAATGAAAAACTGTTTTTT CASSPGTVNEKLFF
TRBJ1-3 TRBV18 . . TGTGCCAGCTCACCACCCGTAAGAAACACCATATATTTT CASSPPVRNTIYF
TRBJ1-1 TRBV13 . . TGTGCCAGCAGCTTAGGAGGGACAACGAACACTGAAGCTTTCTTT CASSLGGTTNTEAFF
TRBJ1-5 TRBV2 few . TGTGCCAGCAACGCCCTTACACCTAATCAGCCCCAGCATTTT CASNALTPNQPQHF
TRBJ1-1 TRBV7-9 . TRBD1 TGTGCCAGCAGCTCCCGAACAGGGGACCCTGAAGCTTTCTTT CASSSRTGDPEAFF
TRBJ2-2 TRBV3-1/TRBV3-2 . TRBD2 TGTGCCAGCAGCCGACGGACTAGCTTAAACACCGGGGAGCTGTTTTTT CASSRRTSLNTGELFF
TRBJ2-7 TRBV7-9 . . TGTGCCAGCTCCAGGGGAGATTACGAGCAGTACTTC CASSRGDYEQYF
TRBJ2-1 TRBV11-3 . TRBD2 TGTGCCAGCAGCTTCATCTTCGGGACTAGCGGTAACAATGAGCAGTTCTTC CASSFIFGTSGNNEQFF
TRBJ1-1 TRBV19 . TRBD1 TGTGCCAGTAGTATGGGGACAGGGTTGACTGAAGCTTTCTTT CASSMGTGLTEAFF
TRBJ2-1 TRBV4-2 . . TGTGCCAGCAGCCAGGGTGTGAGGGGGAATGAGCAGTTCTTC CASSQGVRGNEQFF
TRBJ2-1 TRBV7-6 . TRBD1 TGTGCCAGCAGCCAACGGACAGGGATGGGGAATGAGCAGTTCTTC CASSQRTGMGNEQFF
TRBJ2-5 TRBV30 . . TGTGCCTGGACAGGGCGCGAGACCCAGTACTTC CAWTGRETQYF
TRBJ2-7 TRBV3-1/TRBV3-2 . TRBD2 TGTGCCAGCAGCCTCAAGCCCCCGGGGACTAGCGTTTACGAGCAGTACTTC CASSLKPPGTSVYEQYF
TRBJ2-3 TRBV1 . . TGCACCAGCAGCCAGGCCTTTAGCTATGGCACAGATACGCAGTATTTT CTSSQAFSYGTDTQYF
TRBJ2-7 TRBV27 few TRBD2 TGTGCCAGCAGTGTATCCGGGACTAGAGCCTACGAGCAGTACTTC CASSVSGTRAYEQYF
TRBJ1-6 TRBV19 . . TGTGCCAGTAGTATGAGTAGGAAGGGAGGCTCACCCCTCCACTTT CASSMSRKGGSPLHF
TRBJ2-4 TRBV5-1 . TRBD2 TGCGCCAGCAGCTTGGCCCCGACTAGCGGGAAGGCCAAAAACATTCAGTACTTC CASSLAPTSGKAKNIQYF
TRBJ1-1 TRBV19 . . TGTGCCAGCGGGACTGAAGCTTTCTTT CASGTEAFF
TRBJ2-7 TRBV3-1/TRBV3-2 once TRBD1 TGTGCCAGCAGCCAACACCCGGGACAGTTCTCCTACGAGCAGTACTTC CASSQHPGQFSYEQYF
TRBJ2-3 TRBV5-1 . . TGCGCCAGCAGCTTGTGGTCCGGGAGCACAGATACGCAGTATTTT CASSLWSGSTDTQYF
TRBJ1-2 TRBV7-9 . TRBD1 TGTGCCAGCGAGGAAAATACAGGGGACTATGGCTACACCTTC CASEENTGDYGYTF